Detailed here is one T cell receptor (beta chain). The data were obtained in a study of blood T cell repertoires in COVID-19. Whole-study context: Samples taken during acute and convalescent COVID-19 were collected in the United States, Italy and Spain. Nucleic acid was either cDNA or gDNA, and it came from T cells, B-cell-depleted T cells, or PBMCs.

Original methodology: The authors estimated nucleated cell counts from reference gene primer amplification. This table comes from immunoSEQ multiplex PCR, and its TCRdb copy is limited to in-frame clones, with some not included. V and J calls and clone size are those listed in that table; D and trimming were worked out from the DNA. The data hold some 250,000 clones, with more than 75% observed a single time. The CDR3 has 15 amino acids. V lost 5 bases and J lost 3; bases outside the gene matches: 5. The germline V gene has CDR1 SNHLY and CDR2 FYNNEI. J is TRBJ2-1 and V is TRBV2, with 9 nucleotides matching TRBD1. What was sequenced was peripheral blood. The receptor was derived from a woman aged 25 to 45 who had recovered from COVID-19. The CDR3 DNA reads as TGTGCCAGCAGTAAAGACAGGGGGGACTACAATGAGCAGTTCTTC. It yields the protein CASSKDRGDYNEQFF.